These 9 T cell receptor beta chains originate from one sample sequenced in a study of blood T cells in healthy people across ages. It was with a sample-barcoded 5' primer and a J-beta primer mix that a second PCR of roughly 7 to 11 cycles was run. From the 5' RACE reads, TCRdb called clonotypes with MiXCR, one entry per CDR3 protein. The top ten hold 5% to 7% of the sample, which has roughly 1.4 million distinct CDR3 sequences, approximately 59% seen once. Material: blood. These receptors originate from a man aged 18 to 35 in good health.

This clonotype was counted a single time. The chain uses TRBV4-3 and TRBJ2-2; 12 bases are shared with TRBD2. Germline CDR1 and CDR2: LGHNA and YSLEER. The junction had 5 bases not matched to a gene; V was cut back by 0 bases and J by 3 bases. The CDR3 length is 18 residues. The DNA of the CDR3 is TGCGCCAGCAGCCAAGATAATCTAGCGGGGGGGGACACCGGGGAGCTGTTTTTT. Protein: CASSQDNLAGGDTGELFF.

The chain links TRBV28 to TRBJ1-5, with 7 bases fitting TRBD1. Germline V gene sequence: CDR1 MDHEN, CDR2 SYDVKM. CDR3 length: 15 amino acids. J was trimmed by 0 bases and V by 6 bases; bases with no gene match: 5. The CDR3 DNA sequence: TGTGCCAGCAGGCCACAGGGGAATAGCAATCAGCCCCAGCATTTT. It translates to CASRPQGNSNQPQHF.

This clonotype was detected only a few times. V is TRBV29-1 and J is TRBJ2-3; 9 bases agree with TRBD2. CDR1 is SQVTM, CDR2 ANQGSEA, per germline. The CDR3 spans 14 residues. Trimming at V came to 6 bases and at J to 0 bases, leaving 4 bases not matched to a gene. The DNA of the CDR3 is TGCAGCGTGGGGGGACTAGCAAGCACAGATACGCAGTATTTT. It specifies CSVGGLASTDTQYF.

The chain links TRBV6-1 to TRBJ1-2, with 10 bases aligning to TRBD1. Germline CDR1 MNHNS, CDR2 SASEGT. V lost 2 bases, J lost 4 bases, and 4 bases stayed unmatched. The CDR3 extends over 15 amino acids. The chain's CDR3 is CASSERDRGSYGYTF. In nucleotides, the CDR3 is TGTGCCAGCAGTGAACGGGACAGGGGCTCCTATGGCTACACCTTC.

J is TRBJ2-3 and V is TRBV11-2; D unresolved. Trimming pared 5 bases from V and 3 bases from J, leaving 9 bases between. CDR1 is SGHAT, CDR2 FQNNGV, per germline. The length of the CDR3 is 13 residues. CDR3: CASSPESTDTQYF. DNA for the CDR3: TGTGCCAGCAGCCCAGAGAGTACAGATACGCAGTATTTT.

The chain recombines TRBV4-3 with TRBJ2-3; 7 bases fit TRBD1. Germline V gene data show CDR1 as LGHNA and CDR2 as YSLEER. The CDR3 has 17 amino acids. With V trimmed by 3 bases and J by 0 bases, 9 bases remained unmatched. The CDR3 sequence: CASSQAQDRFSTDTQYF. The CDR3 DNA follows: TGCGCCAGCAGCCAGGCCCAGGACAGGTTTAGCACAGATACGCAGTATTTT.

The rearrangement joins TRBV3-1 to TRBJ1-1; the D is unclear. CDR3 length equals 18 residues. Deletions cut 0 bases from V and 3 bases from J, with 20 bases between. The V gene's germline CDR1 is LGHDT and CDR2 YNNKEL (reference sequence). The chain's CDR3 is CASSQDPHKKTVHTEAFF. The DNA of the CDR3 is TGTGCCAGCAGCCAAGATCCGCATAAAAAAACAGTTCACACTGAAGCTTTCTTT.

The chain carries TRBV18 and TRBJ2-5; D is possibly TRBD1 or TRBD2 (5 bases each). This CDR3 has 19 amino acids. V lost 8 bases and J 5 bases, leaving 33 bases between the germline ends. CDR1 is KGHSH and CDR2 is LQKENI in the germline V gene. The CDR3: CASGPNARNPWTGLETQYF. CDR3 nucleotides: TGTGCCAGCGGGCCGAATGCCCGCAATCCGTGGACGGGGCTCGAGACCCAGTACTTC. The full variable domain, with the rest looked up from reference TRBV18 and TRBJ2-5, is NAGVMQNPRHLVRRRGQEARLRCSPMKGHSHVYWYRQLPEEGLKFMVYLQKENIIDESGMPKERFSAEFPKEGPSILRIQQVVRGDSAAYFCASGPNARNPWTGLETQYFGPGTRLLVL.

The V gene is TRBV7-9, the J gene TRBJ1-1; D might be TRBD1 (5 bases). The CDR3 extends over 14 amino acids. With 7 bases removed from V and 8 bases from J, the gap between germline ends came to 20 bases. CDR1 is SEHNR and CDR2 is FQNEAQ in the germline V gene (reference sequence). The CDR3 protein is CASNLASRWGEAFF. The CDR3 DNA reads TGTGCCAGCAACCTCGCCTCTCGGTGGGGGGAAGCTTTCTTT.